This is a list of T cell receptor beta chains from one sample in a study of T-cell reconstitution after alpha-beta-depleted transplantation in children. TCRdb re-derived calls from the PCR reads in MiXCR, one entry per CDR3 protein. The repertoire holds approximately 110,000 distinct CDR3 sequences, with 23% as singletons. This specimen consisted of PBMCs, mostly from graft donor cells, obtained 180 days after TCRalphabeta/CD19-depleted stem cell transplant. Receptor source: a male patient aged 2 to 10 who had a stem cell transplant for chronic granulomatous disease, so the T cells may come from the graft donor. CDR3s include the opening cysteine and the closing phenylalanine or tryptophan. The D gene is left open where the match is weak. Some rows have no size entry. The others give once, few or many, or a class for an expanded clone.

many,TRBV12-3/TRBV12-4,NA,TRBJ2-5,TGTGCCAGCAGTAAGGGCTACCAAGAGACCCAGTACTTC,CASSKGYQETQYF
NA,TRBV6-2/TRBV6-3,TRBD1,TRBJ2-1,TGTGCCAGCAGCCACAGGGGACAAGGGTACTACAATGAGCAGTTCTTC,CASSHRGQGYYNEQFF
many,TRBV5-6,NA,TRBJ2-1,TGTGCCAGCAGCTTTACTAGCAGTCGGAATGAGCAGTTCTTC,CASSFTSSRNEQFF
many,TRBV18,NA,TRBJ2-5,TGTGCCAGCTCACCCGAATTAGGAGAGACCCAGTACTTC,CASSPELGETQYF
NA,TRBV25-1,TRBD1,TRBJ2-1,TGTGCCAGCCGCACCGGGACAGAATACAATGAGCAGTTCTTC,CASRTGTEYNEQFF
few,TRBV29-1,TRBD1,TRBJ1-3,TGCAGCGTCACGGACCCAAACGACAGGGCTGGAAACACCATATATTTT,CSVTDPNDRAGNTIYF
many,TRBV20-1,NA,TRBJ1-1,TGCAGTGCTAGGCGTACGAACACTGAAGCTTTCTTT,CSARRTNTEAFF
NA,TRBV20-1,TRBD2,TRBJ2-3,TGCAGTGCGCAACTAGCGGGGTCTCCAGATACGCAGTATTTT,CSAQLAGSPDTQYF
few,TRBV29-1,TRBD1,TRBJ2-7,TGCAGCTATCGGACAGGGATTTACGAGCAGTACTTC,CSYRTGIYEQYF
NA,TRBV10-3,TRBD2,TRBJ2-3,TGTGCCATCCGTCGACTAGCGGGAGATTGGGCAGATACGCAGTATTTT,CAIRRLAGDWADTQYF
NA,TRBV18,NA,TRBJ1-1,TGTGCCAGCTCACCACCGTCGGCCCTCGGGACTGAAGCTTTCTTT,CASSPPSALGTEAFF
once,TRBV27,NA,TRBJ2-7,TGTGCCAGCAGTTTTATGGCAGGGGCGGGTGAGCAGTACTTC,CASSFMAGAGEQYF
NA,TRBV5-1,TRBD2,TRBJ2-4,TGCGCCAGCAGCTTGGACTTGAGGCTAGCGGGAGCCAAAAACATTCAGTACTTC,CASSLDLRLAGAKNIQYF
once,TRBV4-2,NA,TRBJ2-1,TGTGCCAGCAGCCAAGAAAGGCTAGAGCCCGACAATGAGCAGTTCTTC,CASSQERLEPDNEQFF
many,TRBV20-1,TRBD2,TRBJ2-1,TGCAGTGCTAATAGCGGGAGGGCCAGGTACAATGAGCAGTTCTTC,CSANSGRARYNEQFF
few,TRBV20-1,TRBD2,TRBJ2-5,TGCAGTGCTAGAGGGCAGGGTTTTGGAGCGGGAGCGGCGACCCAGTACTTC,CSARGQGFGAGAATQYF
few,TRBV6-5,NA,TRBJ1-3,TGTGCCAGCAGTTACTCTAGTTCTGGAAACACCATATATTTT,CASSYSSSGNTIYF
many,TRBV12-3/TRBV12-4,NA,TRBJ2-3,TGTGCCAGCAGTTTTGACGGCTCCACAGATACGCAGTATTTT,CASSFDGSTDTQYF
NA,TRBV20-1,TRBD2,TRBJ2-3,TGCAGTGGTGGGCCCTTAGCGGGGCGGTCGGATACGCAGTATTTT,CSGGPLAGRSDTQYF
many,TRBV20-1,TRBD1,TRBJ2-1,TGCAGTGCCCACGGGGACAGGGCCTACAATGAGCAGTTCTTC,CSAHGDRAYNEQFF
few,TRBV20-1,NA,TRBJ1-1,TGCAGTGCCGGGGACTTATTGAACACTGAAGCTTTCTTT,CSAGDLLNTEAFF
many,TRBV4-2,NA,TRBJ1-4,TGTGCCAGCAGCCAAGTCGAGACAGAGAATGAAAAACTGTTTTTT,CASSQVETENEKLFF
NA,TRBV28,TRBD2,TRBJ2-7,TGTGCCAGCAGTTTACCGGGGGGGGCATCCTACGAGCAGTACTTC,CASSLPGGASYEQYF
NA,TRBV4-3,NA,TRBJ1-1,TGCGCCAGCAGCCCAGATTGGCAGGTCCCCACTGAAGCTTTCTTT,CASSPDWQVPTEAFF
NA,TRBV5-1,TRBD1,TRBJ1-1,TGCGCCAGCAGCTTAACAGGGGGAAGGATTGAAGCTTTCTTT,CASSLTGGRIEAFF
many,TRBV7-9,TRBD1,TRBJ1-2,TGTGCCAGCAGCTTAGTCGGGACAGGGGGCTATGGCTACACCTTC,CASSLVGTGGYGYTF
few,TRBV12-3/TRBV12-4,TRBD2,TRBJ2-2,TGTGCCTGCGTAATGGCGGGAGTAAACAGGGAGCTGTTTTTT,CACVMAGVNRELFF
NA,TRBV29-1,TRBD1,TRBJ2-1,TGCAGCGTTGAGGGGACAGCTCCGCACATTTTC,CSVEGTAPHIF